This TCR beta chain was profiled in a study of patients and donors after allogeneic stem cell transplantation. V lost 3 bases and J lost 4, with 16 bases in between. The CDR3 spans 16 residues. The V gene's germline CDR1 is SGHRS and CDR2 YFSETQ. TCRdb independently ran MiXCR on the RT-PCR reads; one entry per CDR3 protein. Among about a million distinct CDR3 sequences, approximately 18% were seen once, and the ten largest hold roughly 6%. This clonotype was obtained from a human donor who was either an allogeneic HSCT recipient or a stem cell or donor lymphocyte infusion donor (not recorded which). It is not recorded whose cells these are; they may come from a transplant donor. The specimen was blood, either unsorted or a sorted T cell fraction (not recorded which). The chain combines TRBV5-1 with TRBJ2-2, with TRBD2 as a possible D gene (6 bases). The CDR3 is CASSSSTGLLTGELFF. The CDR3, as DNA: TGCGCCAGCAGCTCTTCAACGGGACTCCTCACCGGGGAGCTGTTTTTT.